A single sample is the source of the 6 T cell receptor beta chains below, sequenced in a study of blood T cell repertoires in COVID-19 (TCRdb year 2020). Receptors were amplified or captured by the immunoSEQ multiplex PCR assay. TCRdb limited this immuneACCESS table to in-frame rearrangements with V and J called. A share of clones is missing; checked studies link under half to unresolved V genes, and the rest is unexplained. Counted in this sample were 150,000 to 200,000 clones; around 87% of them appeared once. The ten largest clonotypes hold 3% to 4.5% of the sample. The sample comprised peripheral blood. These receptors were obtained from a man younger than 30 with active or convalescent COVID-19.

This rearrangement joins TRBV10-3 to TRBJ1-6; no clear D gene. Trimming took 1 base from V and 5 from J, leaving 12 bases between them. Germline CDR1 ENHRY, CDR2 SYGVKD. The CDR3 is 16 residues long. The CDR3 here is CAISELDFEDNSPLHF. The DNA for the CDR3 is TGTGCCATCAGTGAGTTGGACTTCGAGGATAATTCACCCCTCCACTTT.

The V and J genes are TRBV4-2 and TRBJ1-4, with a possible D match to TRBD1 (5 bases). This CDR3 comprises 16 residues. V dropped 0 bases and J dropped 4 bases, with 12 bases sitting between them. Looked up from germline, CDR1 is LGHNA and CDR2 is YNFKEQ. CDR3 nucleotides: TGTGCCAGCAGCCAAGATGTGACAGATGGTAATGAAAAACTGTTTTTT. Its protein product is CASSQDVTDGNEKLFF.

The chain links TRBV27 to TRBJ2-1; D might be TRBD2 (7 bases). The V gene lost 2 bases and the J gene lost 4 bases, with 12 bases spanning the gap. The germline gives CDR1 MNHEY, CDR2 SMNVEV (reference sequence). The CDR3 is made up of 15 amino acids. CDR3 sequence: CASSLEGRGYNEQFF. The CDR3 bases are TGTGCCAGCAGTTTAGAGGGGAGGGGGTACAATGAGCAGTTCTTC.

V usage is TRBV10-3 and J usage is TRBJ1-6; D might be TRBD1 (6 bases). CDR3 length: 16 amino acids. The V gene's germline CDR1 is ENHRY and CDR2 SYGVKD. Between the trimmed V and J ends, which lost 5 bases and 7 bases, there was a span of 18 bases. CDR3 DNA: TGTGCCATCAGTTCGAACACAGGGTATGGGAATTCACCCCTCCACTTT. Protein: CAISSNTGYGNSPLHF.

The CDR3 nucleotides are TGTGCCAGCAGTTTAGGCCCCTTGAATACAGATACGCAGTATTTT. Protein sequence: CASSLGPLNTDTQYF. The J gene is TRBJ2-3, the V gene TRBV28; no reliable D call. Germline values: CDR1 MDHEN, CDR2 SYDVKM. With 2 bases removed from V and 3 bases from J, the gap between germline ends came to 12 bases. CDR3 size: 15 residues. The full variable domain, completed using reference TRBV28 and TRBJ2-3, is DVKVTQSSRYLVKRTGEKVFLECVQDMDHENMFWYRQDPGLGLRLIYFSYDVKMKEKGDIPEGYSVSREKKERFSLILESASTNQTSMYLCASSLGPLNTDTQYFGPGTRLTVL.

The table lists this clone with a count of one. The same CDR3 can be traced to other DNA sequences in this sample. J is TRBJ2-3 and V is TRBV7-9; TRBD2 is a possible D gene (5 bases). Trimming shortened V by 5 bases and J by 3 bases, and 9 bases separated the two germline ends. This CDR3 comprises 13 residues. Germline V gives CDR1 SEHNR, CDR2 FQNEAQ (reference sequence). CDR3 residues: CASSLSGTDTQYF. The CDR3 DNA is TGTGCCAGCAGCCTCAGCGGAACAGATACGCAGTATTTT.